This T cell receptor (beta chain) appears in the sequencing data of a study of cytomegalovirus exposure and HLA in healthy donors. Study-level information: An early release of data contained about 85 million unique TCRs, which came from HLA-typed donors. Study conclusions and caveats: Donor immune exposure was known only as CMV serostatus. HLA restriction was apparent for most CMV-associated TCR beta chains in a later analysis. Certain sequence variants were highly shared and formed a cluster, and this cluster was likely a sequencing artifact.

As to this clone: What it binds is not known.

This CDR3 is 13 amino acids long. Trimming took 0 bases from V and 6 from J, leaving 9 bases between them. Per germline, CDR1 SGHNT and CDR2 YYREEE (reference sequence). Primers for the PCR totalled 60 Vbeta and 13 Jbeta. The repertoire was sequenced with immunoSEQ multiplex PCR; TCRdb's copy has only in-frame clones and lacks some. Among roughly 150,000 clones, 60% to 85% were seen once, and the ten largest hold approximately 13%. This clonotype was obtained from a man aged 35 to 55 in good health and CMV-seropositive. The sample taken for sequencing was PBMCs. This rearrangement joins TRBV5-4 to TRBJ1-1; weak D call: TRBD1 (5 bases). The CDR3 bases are TGTGCCAGCAGCTTGGGAGGGGAGGCTGAAGCTTTCTTT. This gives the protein CASSLGGEAEAFF.